This TCR beta chain was profiled in a study of blood T cell repertoires in COVID-19. Across the whole study: COVID-19 samples from acute and convalescent phases originated in the United States, Italy and Spain. PBMCs, B-cell-depleted T cells, or T cells provided the cDNA or gDNA that made up the material.

Original analysis: Using reference gene primer amplification, nucleated cell counts were estimated. Assay: immunoSEQ multiplex PCR; the TCRdb copy retains only in-frame clones and omits some. That table furnishes V, J and clone size, whereas the DNA furnished D and trimming. The table lists over 60,000 clones, 70% to 80% of them singletons. Trimming took 6 bases from V and 1 from J, leaving 11 bases between them. There are 14 residues in the CDR3. The germline CDR1 and CDR2 sequences are MNHEY and SMNVEV (reference sequence). Source material: peripheral blood. The rearrangement links TRBV27 to TRBJ2-3; weak D call: TRBD2 (6 bases). The receptor comes from a woman aged 80 or older with acute or convalescent COVID-19. Written as DNA, the CDR3 is TGTGCCAGCAGGCGGGACTCGCGCACAGATACGCAGTATTTT. Protein product: CASRRDSRTDTQYF.